This T cell receptor beta chain comes out of a study of beta chain features in type 1 diabetes. As for the study in general: Cell yields, gender and age were comparable in patients and healthy donors.

Based on CD45RO/CCR7/CD25/CD127/CD95/CD27, CD4+ regulatory, stem cell-like memory, naive and central memory cells were sorted. The germline V gene has CDR1 SGHTA and CDR2 FQGNSA. V shed 3 bases and J shed 3 bases, with 13 bases lying between them. This CDR3 has 15 amino acids. To note about this clone: Its matching antigen is unknown.

cDNA synthesis used the whole RNA isolate, giving expressed TCRB sequences. The study sequenced naive, central memory and regulatory T cell samples to an average of roughly 3.8 million reads. TCRdb's table, derived via immunoSEQ multiplex PCR, lists solely in-frame clones and lacks some. The sample holds hundreds of thousands of clones, approximately 14% seen once. Study-level findings and limits: Fewer insertions but more deletions were seen at VDJ junctions in type 1 diabetes patients.

The chain carries TRBV7-2 and TRBJ2-3; D possibly uses TRBD1 or TRBD2 (5 bases each). The material sequenced was naive CD4+ T cells from blood. The receptor's source is a man in his thirties or forties in good health. The CDR3 nucleotides read TGTGCCAGCAGCTTTCCAGCCGGGGCTACAGATACGCAGTATTTT. Translated: CASSFPAGATDTQYF.